This T cell receptor (beta chain) emerged from a study of shared clonotypes between healthy human individuals. Study-level information: CD8 memory received one plate per donor, CD8 naive two, CD4 memory three and CD4 naive three. Findings and caveats of the study: Sequencing of the sorted subsets was shown by rarefaction to be incomplete despite large depth.

A note on this clone: Its antigen is not known.

The input for sorted-subset replicate PCRs was approximately 190 ng DNA, tens of thousands of T cell genomes. In the original analysis: Junction-only immunoSEQ data arrived without quality scores, meaning filtering differed. Sequencing used immunoSEQ multiplex PCR; TCRdb keeps in-frame clones, though not all of them. V and J calls and clone size are those listed in that table; D and trimming were worked out from the DNA. The sample consists of some 1 million clones, about 70% of them appearing once. V lost 1 base, J lost 6 bases, and 12 bases lay in between. Germline V gene sequence: CDR1 LGHNA, CDR2 YSLEER. This CDR3 contains 14 residues.

This clonotype was obtained from a man between 18 and 29 years old in good health. Sequenced material: memory CD4+ T cells sorted from blood. The subset denotes: CD45RA-negative fraction. The chain employs TRBV4-3 and TRBJ1-1, with no clear D. CDR3 nucleotides: TGCGCCAGCAGCCAAGGATTCGGGGTAGCTGAAGCTTTCTTT. Protein: CASSQGFGVAEAFF.